The present TCR beta chain was sequenced within a study of T-cell reconstitution after alpha-beta-depleted transplantation in children. Unique molecular identifiers were incorporated when the TCRbeta library was constructed. TCRdb redid the calling of the PCR reads with MiXCR, one entry per CDR3 protein. The top ten clones hold about 4.5% of a sample with about 360,000 distinct CDR3 sequences, about 14% of them seen once. In its sample, this clonotype was seen a few times. This CDR3 has 15 amino acids. Trimming left V 3 bases short and J 1 base short, with 12 bases between. The V gene's germline CDR1 is MRHNA and CDR2 SNTAGT.

This chain uses TRBV6-4 with TRBJ1-1; D remains ambiguous. The receptor's source is a human donor who donated a stem cell graft to a child with Fanconi anemia. The source was PBMCs, collected from the stem cell graft. As DNA, the CDR3 is TGTGCCAGCAGTGAACGAATGGACCCGAACACTGAAGCTTTCTTT. Its protein is CASSERMDPNTEAFF.